The following is a TCR beta chain sequence with its context. Its antigen remains unidentified. The sample originates from a study of T cells expressing NK-cell markers. Study information: Sorted CD3+CD56-NKG2C+, CD3+CD56+NKG2C- and CD3+CD56+NKG2C+ T cells were the source of the TCR beta repertoires. Sequenced donors, eight in total, included seven who were HCMV-seropositive and one who was seronegative. The study's findings and limits: Researchers report these clonotypes also headed the CD3+CD56-NKG2C+ fraction in four donors. It remained uncertain whether the expanded NKG2C+ T cell clones were specific for HCMV antigens.

The CDR3 consists of 15 residues. Using the 5' RACE reads, TCRdb records one entry per CDR3 protein without DNA. The sample holds approximately 380,000 distinct CDR3 sequences. The source is a man between 18 and 69 years old in good health. What was sequenced was blood T cells: a sorted CD56 or NKG2C T cell subset, CD4+ or CD8+ T cells, or bulk PBMC T cells (not recorded which). V is TRBV12-3 or TRBV12-4 and J is TRBJ1-1; checking the TCRdb D call of TRBD1 is not possible without DNA. The CDR3 region is CASSSSGTMSPEAFF.